This T cell receptor (beta chain) was identified in a study of blood T cell repertoires in COVID-19. Generated by immunoSEQ multiplex PCR, the TCRdb table keeps only in-frame clones and is missing some. The sample lists about 220,000 clones, 80% to 85% seen once, with 6.8% in the top ten. This sequence originates from a woman aged 35 to 49 who had recovered from COVID-19. Sequenced sample: PBMCs or T cells enriched from blood (not recorded which).

In DNA, the CDR3 is TGTGCCAGCACCGAGAGTGGAGGCACCGGGGAGCTGTTTTTT. It is translated as CASTESGGTGELFF. The V and J genes are TRBV9 and TRBJ2-2, with D perhaps TRBD2 (5 bases). The CDR3 extends over 14 amino acids. Germline V gives CDR1 SGDLS, CDR2 YYNGEE. Between the trimmed V and J ends, which lost 6 bases and 4 bases, there was a span of 13 bases.